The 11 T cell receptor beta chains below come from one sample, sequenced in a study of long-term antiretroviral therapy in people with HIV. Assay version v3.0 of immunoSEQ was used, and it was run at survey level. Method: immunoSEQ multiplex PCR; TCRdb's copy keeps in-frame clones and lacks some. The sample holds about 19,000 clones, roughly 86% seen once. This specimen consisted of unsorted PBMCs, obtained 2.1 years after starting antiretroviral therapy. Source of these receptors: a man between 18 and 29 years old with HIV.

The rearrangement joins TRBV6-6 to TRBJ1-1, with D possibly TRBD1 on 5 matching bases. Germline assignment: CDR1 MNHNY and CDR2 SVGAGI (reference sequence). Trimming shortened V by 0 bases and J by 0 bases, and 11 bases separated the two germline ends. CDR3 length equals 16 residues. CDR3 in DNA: TGTGCCAGCAGTTACTCGTGGAGGGGCATGAACACTGAAGCTTTCTTT. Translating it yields CASSYSWRGMNTEAFF.

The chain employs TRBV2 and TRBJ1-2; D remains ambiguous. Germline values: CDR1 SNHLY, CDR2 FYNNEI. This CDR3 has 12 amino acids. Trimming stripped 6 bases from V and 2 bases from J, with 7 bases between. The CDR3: CASRRENYGYTF. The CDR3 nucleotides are TGTGCCAGCAGGAGGGAGAACTATGGCTACACCTTC.

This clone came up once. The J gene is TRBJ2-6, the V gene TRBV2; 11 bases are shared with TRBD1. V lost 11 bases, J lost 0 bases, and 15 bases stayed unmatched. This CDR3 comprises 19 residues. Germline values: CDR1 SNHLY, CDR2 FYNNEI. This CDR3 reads CASTHGGQGAISGANVLTF. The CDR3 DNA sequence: TGTGCCTCAACCCATGGAGGACAGGGGGCTATCTCTGGGGCCAACGTCCTGACTTTC.

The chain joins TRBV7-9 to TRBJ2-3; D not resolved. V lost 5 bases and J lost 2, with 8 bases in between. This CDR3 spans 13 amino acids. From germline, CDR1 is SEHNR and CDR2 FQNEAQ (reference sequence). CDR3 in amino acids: CASSRLSTDTQYF. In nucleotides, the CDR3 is TGTGCCAGCAGCCGACTCTCCACAGATACGCAGTATTTT.

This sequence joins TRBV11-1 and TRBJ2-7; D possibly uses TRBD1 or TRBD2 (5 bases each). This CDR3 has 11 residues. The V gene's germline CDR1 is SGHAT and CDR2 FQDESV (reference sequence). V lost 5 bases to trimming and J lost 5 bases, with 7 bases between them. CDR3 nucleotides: TGTGCCAGCAGCAGAGGGGACGAGCAGTACTTC. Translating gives CASSRGDEQYF.

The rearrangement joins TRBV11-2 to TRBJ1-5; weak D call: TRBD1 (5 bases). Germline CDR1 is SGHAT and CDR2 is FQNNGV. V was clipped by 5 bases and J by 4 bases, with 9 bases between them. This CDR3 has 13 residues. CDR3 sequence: CASSGGVNQPQHF. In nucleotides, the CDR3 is TGTGCCAGCAGCGGGGGGGTGAATCAGCCCCAGCATTTT.

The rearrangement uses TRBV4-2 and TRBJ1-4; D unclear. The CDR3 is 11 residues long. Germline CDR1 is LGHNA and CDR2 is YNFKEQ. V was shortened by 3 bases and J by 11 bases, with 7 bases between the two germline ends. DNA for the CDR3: TGTGCCAGCAGCCATTTAGACAAACTGTTTTTT. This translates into CASSHLDKLFF.

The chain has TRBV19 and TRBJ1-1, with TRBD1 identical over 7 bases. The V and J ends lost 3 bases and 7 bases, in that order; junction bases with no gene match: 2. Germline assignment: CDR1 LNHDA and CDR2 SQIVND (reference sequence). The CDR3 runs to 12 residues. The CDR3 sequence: CASSIQGGEAFF. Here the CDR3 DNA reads TGTGCCAGTAGTATTCAGGGGGGTGAAGCTTTCTTT.

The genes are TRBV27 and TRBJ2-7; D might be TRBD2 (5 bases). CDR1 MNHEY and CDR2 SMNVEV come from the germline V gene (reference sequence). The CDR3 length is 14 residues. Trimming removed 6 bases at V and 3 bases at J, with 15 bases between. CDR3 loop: CASSLTGNYYEQYF. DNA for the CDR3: TGTGCCAGCAGCCTTACCGGGAACTACTACGAGCAGTACTTC.

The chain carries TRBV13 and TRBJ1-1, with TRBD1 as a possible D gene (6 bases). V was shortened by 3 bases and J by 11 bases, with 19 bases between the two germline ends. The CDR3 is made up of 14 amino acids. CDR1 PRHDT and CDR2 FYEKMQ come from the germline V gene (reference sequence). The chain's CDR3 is CASSFSSDRFGAFF. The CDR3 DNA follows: TGTGCCAGCAGCTTTTCCAGCGACAGGTTCGGGGCTTTCTTT.

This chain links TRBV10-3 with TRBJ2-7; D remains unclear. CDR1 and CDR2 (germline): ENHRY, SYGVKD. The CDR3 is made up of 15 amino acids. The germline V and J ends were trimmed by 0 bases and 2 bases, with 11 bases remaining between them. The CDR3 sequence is CAISESKTSAYEQYF. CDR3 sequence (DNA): TGTGCCATCAGTGAGTCGAAGACGAGTGCCTACGAGCAGTACTTC.